This TCR beta chain was retrieved from a study of CD8 T cells in Susac syndrome. The T cells that were sequenced for TCR beta were CD8+ and CD4+ cells from blood. Reverse transcription used roughly 0.5 to 1 ug RNA and random hexamers. One entry per CDR3 protein results from TCRdb running MiXCR on the immunoSEQ multiplex PCR reads. The sample lists roughly 110,000 distinct CDR3 sequences; roughly 90% were seen once. Input material: CD8+ T cells from PBMCs. The TCR was taken from a human donor in good health.

The DNA of the CDR3 is TGTGCCAGCAGGAGGGTGGGTTTTAGCTCCTACGAGCAGTACTTC. This sequence encodes CASRRVGFSSYEQYF. The chain employs TRBV6-5 and TRBJ2-7, with a possible D match to TRBD2 (5 bases). The germline V gene encodes CDR1 MNHEY and CDR2 SVGAGI. This CDR3 spans 15 amino acids. The V end lost 6 bases, the J end lost 0 bases, and 15 bases lay between the germline ends.